Detailed here is one T cell receptor (beta chain). What it binds is not known. This sample was taken from a study of CD8 T cells in ankylosing spondylitis. TCRdb redid the calling of the 5' RACE reads with MiXCR, one entry per CDR3 protein. This table has approximately 180,000 distinct CDR3 sequences, roughly 18% appearing once. Trimming removed 6 bases at V and 0 bases at J, with 14 bases between. The CDR3 is made up of 15 amino acids. CDR1 and CDR2 (germline): WSHSY, SAAADI. Regarding the study as a whole: Reports say disease-linked clones showed up significantly more in matched ankylosing spondylitis synovial fluid. Ankylosing spondylitis blood seemed to carry a telltale TCR beta motif made of about 8 highly homologous variants.

The sequence derives from a male donor aged 5 to 29 with ankylosing spondylitis or in good health (not recorded which). The sample taken for sequencing was blood, either unsorted or a sorted T cell fraction (not recorded which). The chain couples TRBV10-2 to TRBJ2-5, with D perhaps TRBD1 (6 bases). The CDR3 loop is CASRADRTYQETQYF. The CDR3 coding sequence is TGCGCCAGCAGAGCCGACAGGACCTACCAAGAGACCCAGTACTTC.